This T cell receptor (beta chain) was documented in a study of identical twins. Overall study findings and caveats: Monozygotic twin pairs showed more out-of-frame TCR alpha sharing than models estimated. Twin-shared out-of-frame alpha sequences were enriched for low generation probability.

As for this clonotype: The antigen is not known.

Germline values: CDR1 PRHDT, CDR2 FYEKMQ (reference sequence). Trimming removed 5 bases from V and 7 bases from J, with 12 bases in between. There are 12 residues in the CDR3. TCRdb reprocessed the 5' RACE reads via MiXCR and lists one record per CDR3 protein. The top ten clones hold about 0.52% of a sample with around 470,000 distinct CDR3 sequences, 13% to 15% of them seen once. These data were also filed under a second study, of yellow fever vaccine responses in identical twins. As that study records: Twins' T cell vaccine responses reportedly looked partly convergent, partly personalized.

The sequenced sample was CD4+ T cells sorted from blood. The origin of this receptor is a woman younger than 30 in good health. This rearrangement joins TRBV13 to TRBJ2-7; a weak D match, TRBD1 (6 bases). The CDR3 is CASSTRTAEQYF. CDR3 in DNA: TGTGCCAGCAGCACCCGGACAGCAGAGCAGTACTTC.